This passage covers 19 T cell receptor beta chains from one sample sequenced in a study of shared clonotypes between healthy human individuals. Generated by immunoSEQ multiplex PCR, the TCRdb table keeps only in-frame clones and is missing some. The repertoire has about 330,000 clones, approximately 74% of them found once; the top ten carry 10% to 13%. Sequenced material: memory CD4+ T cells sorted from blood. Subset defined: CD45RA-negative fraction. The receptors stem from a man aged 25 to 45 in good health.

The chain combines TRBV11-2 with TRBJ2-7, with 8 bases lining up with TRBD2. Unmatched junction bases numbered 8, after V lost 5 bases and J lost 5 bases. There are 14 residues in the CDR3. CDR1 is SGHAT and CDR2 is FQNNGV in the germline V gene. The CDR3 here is CASSRGLAPHEQYF. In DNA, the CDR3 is TGTGCCAGCAGCCGAGGACTAGCCCCCCACGAGCAGTACTTC.

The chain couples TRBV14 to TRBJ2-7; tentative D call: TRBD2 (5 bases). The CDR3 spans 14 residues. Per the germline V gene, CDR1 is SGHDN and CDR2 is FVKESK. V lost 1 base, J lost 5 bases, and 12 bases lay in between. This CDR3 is CASSQAREEDEQYF. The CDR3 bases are TGTGCCAGCAGCCAAGCACGGGAAGAGGACGAGCAGTACTTC.

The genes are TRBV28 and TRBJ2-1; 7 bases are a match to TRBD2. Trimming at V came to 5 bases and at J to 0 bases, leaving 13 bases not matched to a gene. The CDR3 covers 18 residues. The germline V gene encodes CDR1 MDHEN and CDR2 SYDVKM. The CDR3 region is CASSTTTGGGSSYNEQFF. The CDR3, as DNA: TGTGCCAGCAGTACAACGACTGGGGGGGGTAGCTCCTACAATGAGCAGTTCTTC.

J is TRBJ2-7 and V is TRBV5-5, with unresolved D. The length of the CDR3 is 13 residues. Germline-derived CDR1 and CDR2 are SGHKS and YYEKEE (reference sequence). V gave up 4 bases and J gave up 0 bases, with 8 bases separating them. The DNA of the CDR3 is TGTGCCAGCAGCCCCGGGCCCTCCTACGAGCAGTACTTC. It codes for CASSPGPSYEQYF.

CDR3 DNA: TGCGCCAGCAGCTTGACCCGGGAAGCTAACTATGGCTACACCTTC. The encoded protein is CASSLTREANYGYTF. J is TRBJ1-2 and V is TRBV5-1; D not certain. V lost 1 base and J 0 bases, leaving 10 bases between the germline ends. The germline V gene encodes CDR1 SGHRS and CDR2 YFSETQ. The CDR3 extends over 15 amino acids. Variable domain in full (rest from reference TRBV5-1 and TRBJ1-2): KAGVTQTPRYLIKTRGQQVTLSCSPISGHRSVSWYQQTPGQGLQFLFEYFSETQRNKGNFPGRFSGRQFSNSRSEMNVSTLELGDSALYLCASSLTREANYGYTFGSGTRLTVV.

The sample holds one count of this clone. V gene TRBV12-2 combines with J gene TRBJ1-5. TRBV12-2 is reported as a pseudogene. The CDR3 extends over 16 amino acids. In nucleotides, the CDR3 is TGTGCAAGTCGCCTCCGGCGGTTCTATAGCAATCAGCCCCAGCATTTT. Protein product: CASRLRRFYSNQPQHF.

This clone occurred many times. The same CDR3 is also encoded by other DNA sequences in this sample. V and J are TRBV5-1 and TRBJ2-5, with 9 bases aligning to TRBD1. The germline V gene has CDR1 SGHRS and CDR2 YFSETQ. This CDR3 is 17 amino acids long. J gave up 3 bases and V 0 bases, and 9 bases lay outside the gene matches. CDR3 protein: CASSLGGTGILEETQYF. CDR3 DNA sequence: TGCGCCAGCAGCTTGGGTGGGACAGGGATATTGGAAGAGACCCAGTACTTC. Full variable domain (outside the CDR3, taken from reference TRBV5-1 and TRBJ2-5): KAGVTQTPRYLIKTRGQQVTLSCSPISGHRSVSWYQQTPGQGLQFLFEYFSETQRNKGNFPGRFSGRQFSNSRSEMNVSTLELGDSALYLCASSLGGTGILEETQYFGPGTRLLVL.

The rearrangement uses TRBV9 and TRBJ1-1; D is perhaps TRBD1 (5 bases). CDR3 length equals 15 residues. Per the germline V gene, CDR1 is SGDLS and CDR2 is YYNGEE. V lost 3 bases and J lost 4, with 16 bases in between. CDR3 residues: CASSAMGPGGTEAFF. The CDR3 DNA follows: TGTGCCAGCAGCGCGATGGGACCTGGGGGCACTGAAGCTTTCTTT.

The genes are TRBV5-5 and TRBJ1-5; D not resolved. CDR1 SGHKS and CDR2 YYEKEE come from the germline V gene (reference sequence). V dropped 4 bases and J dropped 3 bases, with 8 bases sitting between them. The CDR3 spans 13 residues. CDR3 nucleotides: TGTGCCAGCAGCCCCGACCCCAATCAGCCCCAGCATTTT. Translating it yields CASSPDPNQPQHF.

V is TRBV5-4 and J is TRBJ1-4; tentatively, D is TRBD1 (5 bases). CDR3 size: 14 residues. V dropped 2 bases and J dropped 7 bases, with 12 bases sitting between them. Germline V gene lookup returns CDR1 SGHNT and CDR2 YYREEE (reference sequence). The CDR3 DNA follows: TGTGCCAGCAGCTTTAGGGACCCTCGTGAAAAACTGTTTTTT. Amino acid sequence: CASSFRDPREKLFF.

CDR3 DNA: TGTGCCAGCAACCTATGGACTAGTAGCCACAATGAGCAGTTCTTC. It specifies CASNLWTSSHNEQFF. The rearrangement uses TRBV7-9 and TRBJ2-1, with 7 bases aligning to TRBD2. The CDR3 spans 15 residues. V shed 7 bases and J 5 bases; nucleotides not matched to a gene: 11. Germline V gene sequence: CDR1 SEHNR, CDR2 FQNEAQ (reference sequence).

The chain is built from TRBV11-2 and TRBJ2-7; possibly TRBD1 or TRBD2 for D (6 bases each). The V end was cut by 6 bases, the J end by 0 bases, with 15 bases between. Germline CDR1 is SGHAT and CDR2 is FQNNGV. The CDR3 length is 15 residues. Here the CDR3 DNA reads TGTGCCAGCAGGCAGATGGGGGGCTCCTCCTACGAGCAGTACTTC. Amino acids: CASRQMGGSSYEQYF.

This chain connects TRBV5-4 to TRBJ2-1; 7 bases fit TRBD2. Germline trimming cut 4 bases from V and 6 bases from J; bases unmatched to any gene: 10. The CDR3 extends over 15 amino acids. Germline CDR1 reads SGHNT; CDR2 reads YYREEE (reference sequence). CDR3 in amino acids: CASSRTGTTVNEQFF. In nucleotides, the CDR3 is TGTGCCAGCAGCCGAACCGGGACTACGGTCAATGAGCAGTTCTTC.

The CDR3 region is CASRVGSQPQHF. CDR3 sequence (DNA): TGTGCCAGCAGAGTAGGGAGTCAGCCCCAGCATTTT. The J gene is TRBJ1-5, the V gene TRBV28, with unresolved D. Germline-derived CDR1 and CDR2 are MDHEN and SYDVKM. V dropped 6 bases and J dropped 6 bases, with 9 bases sitting between them. This CDR3 has 12 amino acids.

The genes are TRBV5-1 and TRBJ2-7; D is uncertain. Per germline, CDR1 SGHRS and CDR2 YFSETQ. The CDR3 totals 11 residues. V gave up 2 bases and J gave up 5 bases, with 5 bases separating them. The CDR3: CASSLRDEQYF. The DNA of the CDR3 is TGCGCCAGCAGCTTAAGGGACGAGCAGTACTTC.

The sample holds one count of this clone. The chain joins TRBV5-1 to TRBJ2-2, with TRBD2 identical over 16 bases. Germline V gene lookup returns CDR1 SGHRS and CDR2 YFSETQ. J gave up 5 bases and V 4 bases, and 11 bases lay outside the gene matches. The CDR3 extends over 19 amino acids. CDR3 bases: TGCGCCAGCAGCGGACCGGGACTAGCGGGAGGGCCGGGGACCGGGGAGCTGTTTTTT. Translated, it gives CASSGPGLAGGPGTGELFF.

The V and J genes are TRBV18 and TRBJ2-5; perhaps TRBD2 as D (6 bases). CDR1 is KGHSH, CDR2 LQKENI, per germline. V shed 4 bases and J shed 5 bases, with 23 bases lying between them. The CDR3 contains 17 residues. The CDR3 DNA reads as TGTGCCAGCTCACTACCAGGCGGGACGGGATCTGGGGAGACCCAGTACTTC. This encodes CASSLPGGTGSGETQYF.

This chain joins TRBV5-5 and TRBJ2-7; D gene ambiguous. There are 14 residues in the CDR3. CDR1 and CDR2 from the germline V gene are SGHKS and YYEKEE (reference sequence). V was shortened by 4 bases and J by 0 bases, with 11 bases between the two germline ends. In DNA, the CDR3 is TGTGCCAGCAGCACCGAGACAAGCTCCTACGAGCAGTACTTC. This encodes CASSTETSSYEQYF.

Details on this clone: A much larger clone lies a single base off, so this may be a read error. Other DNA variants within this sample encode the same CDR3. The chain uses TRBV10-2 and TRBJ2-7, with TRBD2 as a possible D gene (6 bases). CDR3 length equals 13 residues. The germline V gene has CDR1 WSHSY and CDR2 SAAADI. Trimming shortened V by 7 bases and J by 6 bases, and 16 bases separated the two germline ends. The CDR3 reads CASTLDYSFEQYF. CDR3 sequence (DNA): TGCGCCAGCACCTTGGACTACAGCTTCGAGCAGTACTTC.